These T cell receptor beta chains were read from a single sample in a study of T cells in Graves' hyperthyroidism and ophthalmopathy. TCRdb independently ran MiXCR on the multiplex PCR reads; one entry per CDR3 protein. This table holds 250,000 or so distinct CDR3 sequences, roughly 15% found once. Sequencing was carried out using blood. The receptor source for this set is a woman aged 40 to 50 with Graves' hyperthyroidism that later progressed to Graves' ophthalmopathy. Each CDR3 is given with its conserved first and last residue. A D gene is named only where the DNA matches it firmly. Size tells how often a clone was seen (once, few, many) or the class of an expanded clone, and some rows leave it out.

j_call d_call clone_size v_call cdr3_aa cdr3_nt
TRBJ2-5 NA many TRBV6-5 CASSYTPWNQETQYF TGTGCCAGCAGTTACACTCCTTGGAACCAAGAGACCCAGTACTTC
TRBJ1-5 NA few TRBV20-1 CSARDSEGNQPQHF TGCAGTGCTAGAGATTCAGAAGGCAATCAGCCCCAGCATTTT
TRBJ2-6 NA NA TRBV6-1 CASSNTGGLTF TGTGCCAGCAGCAACACCGGGGGACTGACTTTC
TRBJ2-7 TRBD2 NA TRBV20-1 CSAAPGLAYSYEQYF TGCAGTGCCGCCCCGGGACTAGCCTACTCCTACGAGCAGTACTTC
TRBJ1-1 NA few TRBV5-4 CASSLEEGDSTEAFF TGTGCCAGCAGCCTGGAAGAAGGGGATAGCACTGAAGCTTTCTTT
TRBJ1-2 TRBD1 many TRBV28 CASSSDRVNYGYTF TGTGCCAGCAGCTCGGACAGGGTAAACTATGGCTACACCTTC
TRBJ2-1 NA many TRBV28 CASSLWEKYNEQFF TGTGCCAGCAGTTTATGGGAAAAATACAATGAGCAGTTCTTC
TRBJ2-2 NA many TRBV10-2 CASSEASAQAGELFF TGCGCCAGCAGTGAAGCTAGCGCTCAGGCCGGGGAGCTGTTTTTT
TRBJ2-1 TRBD2 NA TRBV2 CASGTSGSLRRDEQFF TGTGCCAGCGGGACTAGCGGGAGTCTGAGGAGGGATGAGCAGTTCTTC
TRBJ1-2 TRBD1 many TRBV28 CASSLSSVGTGGGGYTF TGTGCCAGCAGTTTATCCTCGGTCGGGACAGGGGGCGGTGGCTACACCTTC
TRBJ1-2 NA many TRBV3-1 CASSLDPNRGYDYGYTF TGTGCCAGCAGCCTTGATCCCAATCGAGGGTACGACTATGGCTACACCTTC
TRBJ2-1 NA NA TRBV28 CASSLRLGENNEQFF TGTGCCAGCAGTTTAAGACTAGGGGAAAACAATGAGCAGTTCTTC
TRBJ2-1 TRBD1 NA TRBV19 CASTLGTGLLSRNEQFF TGTGCCAGTACCCTCGGGACAGGGCTTCTTAGTAGGAATGAGCAGTTCTTC
TRBJ2-1 NA many TRBV3-1 CASSHLGVYNEQFF TGTGCCAGCAGCCATCTTGGAGTCTACAATGAGCAGTTCTTC
TRBJ1-2 NA many TRBV5-1 CASSPTGAVATNYGYTF TGCGCCAGCAGCCCAACCGGGGCAGTAGCCACTAACTATGGCTACACCTTC
TRBJ1-5 TRBD1 many TRBV19 CASRGQGRRLNQPQHF TGTGCCAGTAGGGGACAGGGTCGAAGACTAAATCAGCCCCAGCATTTT
TRBJ2-7 NA many TRBV27 CASSLWVSSEQYF TGTGCCAGCAGTTTGTGGGTTAGTAGCGAGCAGTACTTC
TRBJ2-2 NA many TRBV6-1 CASTADYFNTGELFF TGTGCCAGCACAGCAGACTATTTTAACACCGGGGAGCTGTTTTTT
TRBJ2-5 NA many TRBV7-2 CASSYSYSVGYF TGTGCCAGCAGCTACAGCTACTCGGTGGGGTACTTC